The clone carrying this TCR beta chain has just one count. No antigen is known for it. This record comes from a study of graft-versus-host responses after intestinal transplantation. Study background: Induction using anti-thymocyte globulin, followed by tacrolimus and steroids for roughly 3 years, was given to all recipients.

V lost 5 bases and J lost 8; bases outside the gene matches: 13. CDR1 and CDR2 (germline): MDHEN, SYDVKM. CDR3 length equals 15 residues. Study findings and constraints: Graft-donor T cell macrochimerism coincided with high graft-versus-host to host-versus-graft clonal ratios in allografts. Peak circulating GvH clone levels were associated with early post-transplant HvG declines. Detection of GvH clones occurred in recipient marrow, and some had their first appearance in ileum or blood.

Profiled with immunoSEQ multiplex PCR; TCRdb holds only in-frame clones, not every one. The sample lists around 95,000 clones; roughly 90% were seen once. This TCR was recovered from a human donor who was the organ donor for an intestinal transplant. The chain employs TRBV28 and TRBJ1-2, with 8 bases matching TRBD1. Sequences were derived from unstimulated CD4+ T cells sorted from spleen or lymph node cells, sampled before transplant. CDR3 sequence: CASSPPPGQGNGYTF. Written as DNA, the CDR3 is TGTGCCAGCAGTCCGCCCCCCGGACAGGGAAACGGCTACACCTTC.